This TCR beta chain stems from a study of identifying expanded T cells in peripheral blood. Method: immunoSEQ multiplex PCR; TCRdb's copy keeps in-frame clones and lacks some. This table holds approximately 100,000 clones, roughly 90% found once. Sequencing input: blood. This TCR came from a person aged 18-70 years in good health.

The CDR3 protein is CASSDSGTGRYGYTF. The CDR3 DNA sequence: TGTGCCAGCAGCGATTCCGGGACAGGGAGATATGGCTACACCTTC. The chain recombines TRBV9 with TRBJ1-2; TRBD1 aligns across 9 bases. The CDR3 is 15 residues long. V was pared by 3 bases and J by 5 bases, with 8 bases of the junction left unmatched. Germline V gene sequence: CDR1 SGDLS, CDR2 YYNGEE. The full variable domain, with the rest looked up from reference TRBV9 and TRBJ1-2, is DSGVTQTPKHLITATGQRVTLRCSPRSGDLSVYWYQQSLDQGLQFLIQYYNGEERAKGNILERFSAQQFPDLHSELNLSSLELGDSALYFCASSDSGTGRYGYTFGSGTRLTVV.